The following is a T cell receptor (beta chain) sequence with its context. This PCR relied on a set of 60 Vbeta primers and 13 Jbeta primers. Only in-frame clones appear in the TCRdb table, and some are missing; sequencing was by immunoSEQ multiplex PCR. Of 100,000 to 150,000 clones listed, more than 80% were seen once; the top ten hold more than 1.5%. The sample is drawn from a study of cytomegalovirus exposure and HLA in healthy donors. The CDR3 consists of 19 residues. Trimming took 3 bases from V and 0 from J, leaving 22 bases between them. The germline V gene encodes CDR1 SGHAT and CDR2 FQNNGV. This receptor was obtained from a man aged 40-49 years in good health and CMV-seronegative. Material for sequencing was PBMCs. V and J are TRBV11-2 and TRBJ2-3, with TRBD2 as a possible D gene (6 bases). In DNA form, the CDR3 reads TGTGCCAGCAGCTTTAGGGCGGGGTTTGGAGTCTGGAGCACAGATACGCAGTATTTT. Protein sequence: CASSFRAGFGVWSTDTQYF.